The text below deals with one T cell receptor beta chain. This clonotype occurred a few times. Its antigen specificity is not known. No base-level quality is on record; no much larger clone is a single base apart. This was a case-control study nested in a cohort of healthcare workers in London, UK, who had nasopharyngeal swab PCR tests and blood samples taken every week. Healthcare workers were recruited between 23 and 31 March 2020, during the week of the UK lockdown, and were followed weekly for up to roughly 16 weeks. The sample originates from a study of early T cells in non-severe SARS-CoV-2 infection (dated by TCRdb to the early 2020s). Regarding the complete study: Because TCR sequencing relied on bulk RNA taken from unsorted whole blood, pairing of alpha and beta chains was not possible. Overall study results and their limits: VDJdb matching was skewed toward anti-spike CD8 responses and likely underestimated virus-specific expansions, missing private and CD4 specificities.

The library was generated by 5' RACE. This sample was sequenced with a NextSeq 500. The TCR library protocol attached unique molecular identifiers to individual cDNA molecules to correct for sequencing error and PCR bias. Both TCR alpha and beta chains were sequenced, and tight co-correlation was observed between alpha and beta sequence abundances in each sample. On the study's bioinformatics: Decombinator V4 was used to annotate TCR sequences for V gene, J gene and CDR3. TCRs were defined as expanded if a significant change between any two time points was detected under a Poisson model with p below 0.0001. TCR abundances were normalised to the total number of TCRs sequenced per sample and expressed as counts per million. VDJdb, accessed 1 November 2021, was searched for CMV, EBV and SARS-CoV-2 annotated TCRs, excluding TCRs annotated for multiple antigens. TCRdb applied fastp at Q25 and MiXCR to the public reads, then kept only in-frame beta chains. Each record represents a unique CDR3 protein, reported with the most common genes and DNA among its rows. Clone size and V and J calls follow TCRdb, not the original study. In all, the sample holds under 60,000 distinct CDR3 sequences, and 8.7% of those were seen once. Approximately 4% of the sample is taken by the ten largest.

Sequencing was performed on whole blood, taken at baseline. The receptor comes from an adult who was a healthcare worker with PCR-confirmed SARS-CoV-2 infection or an uninfected control (not recorded which).

This receptor carries the CDR3 CASSLSSTSGSTDTQYF. In nucleotides, the sequence is TGTGCCAGCAGTTTATCGTCCACTAGCGGTAGCACAGATACGCAGTATTTT. The chain is assembled from TRBV27 and TRBJ2-3; the central 8 bases match TRBD2. V is pruned by 0 bases and J by 0 bases, leaving 5 bases of the junction without a gene match. CDR1 and CDR2, looked up from the germline V gene (reference sequence), are MNHEY and SMNVEV. CDR3 length: 17 amino acids, cysteine to phenylalanine. Of all the DNA, just the CDR3 is kept, 51 bases in frame from base 1.